Here is one TCR beta chain with its context. Germline CDR1 reads MNHEY; CDR2 reads SVGAGI. V was clipped by 4 bases and J by 9 bases; unmatched bases: 10. This CDR3 contains 15 residues. This sample stems from a study of cytotoxic CD8 clonotypes in ibrutinib-treated CLL. The repertoire was sequenced with immunoSEQ multiplex PCR; TCRdb's copy has only in-frame clones and lacks some. Of about 200,000 clones in the sample, roughly 65% were seen once. Cryopreserved PBMCs supplied about 2.1 micrograms of genomic DNA for TCR beta libraries. The specimen comprised PBMCs, sampled after 12 months of ibrutinib treatment. The chain couples TRBV6-5 to TRBJ2-1; 9 bases line up with TRBD2. The source of this sequence is a human donor with chronic lymphocytic leukemia. The CDR3 loop reads CASSFAGGPPFEQFF. The CDR3 nucleotides read TGTGCCAGCAGTTTTGCGGGAGGGCCCCCTTTTGAGCAGTTCTTC.